These 10 T cell receptor beta chains originate from one sample sequenced in a study of breast tumors, draining lymph nodes, adjacent tissues. TCRdb re-called the multiplex PCR reads through MiXCR, storing one row per CDR3 protein. The sample contains fewer than 200,000 distinct CDR3 sequences, around a third of which appear only once. Axillary draining lymph nodes of breast cancer patients supplied the node samples. The sequenced material came from axillary lymph node tissue. The receptors originated from a female donor with breast cancer. Some clones in this sample may be carry-over from other donors' samples.

At least ten counts were recorded for this clonotype. This chain uses TRBV19 with TRBJ2-3; no firm D call. Germline CDR1 LNHDA, CDR2 SQIVND (reference sequence). This CDR3 has 18 amino acids. Trimming shortened V by 5 bases and J by 0 bases, and 21 bases separated the two germline ends. The CDR3 is CASSRLLQFIPSTDTQYF. CDR3 nucleotides: TGTGCCAGTAGTCGCCTGCTGCAGTTTATCCCTAGCACAGATACGCAGTATTTT.

CDR3: CASRADRRGNTEAFF. The CDR3 DNA is TGTGCCAGCAGAGCTGACAGGAGGGGGAACACTGAAGCTTTCTTT. V gene TRBV7-2 combines with J gene TRBJ1-1, with D possibly TRBD1 on 6 matching bases. Germline lookup yields CDR1 SGHTA and CDR2 FQGNSA. Trimming shortened V by 6 bases and J by 1 base, and 15 bases separated the two germline ends. The CDR3 is 15 residues long.

This clonotype was recorded many times. The rearrangement links TRBV29-1 to TRBJ2-1; TRBD1 aligns across 8 bases. The trim removed 5 bases at V and 2 bases at J, leaving 5 bases unmatched. The CDR3 is 14 residues long. In germline, CDR1 is SQVTM, CDR2 ANQGSEA. This CDR3 reads CSVMDRDAYNEQFF. CDR3 DNA: TGCAGCGTTATGGACAGGGACGCCTACAATGAGCAGTTCTTC.

This clonotype was detected ten times or more. The chain uses TRBV11-2 and TRBJ1-3; D is unresolved. The CDR3 consists of 14 residues. The V and J ends lost 3 bases and 4 bases respectively, with 10 bases between them. Germline V gene lookup returns CDR1 SGHAT and CDR2 FQNNGV. This CDR3 is CASSFMGEGNTIYF. The CDR3 DNA reads TGTGCCAGCAGCTTCATGGGTGAGGGAAACACCATATATTTT.

This clonotype was recorded at least ten times. This chain uses TRBV6-5 with TRBJ2-2, with D possibly called TRBD1 or TRBD2 (5 bases each). The V gene lost 0 bases and the J gene lost 0 bases, with 11 bases spanning the gap. CDR3 length equals 17 residues. Germline V gene lookup returns CDR1 MNHEY and CDR2 SVGAGI. The DNA of the CDR3 is TGTGCCAGCAGTTACTCACCGGGACGGACGAACACCGGGGAGCTGTTTTTT. This translates into CASSYSPGRTNTGELFF.

The CDR3 sequence is CASSAQGSTDTQYF. CDR3 nucleotides: TGTGCCAGCAGTGCGCAGGGCAGCACAGATACGCAGTATTTT. The rearrangement links TRBV28 to TRBJ2-3, with D perhaps TRBD1 (5 bases). The V gene's germline CDR1 is MDHEN and CDR2 SYDVKM. The CDR3 loop spans 14 amino acids. Trimming removed 5 bases from V and 0 bases from J, with 9 bases in between.

To note about this clonotype: This may come from a read error, since a much larger clone is one base off. V is TRBV30 and J is TRBJ2-7, with 8 nucleotides matching TRBD2. This CDR3 contains 14 residues. CDR1 and CDR2 from the germline V gene are GTSNPN and SVGIG (reference sequence). CDR3 in amino acids: CARSVLAGTYEQYF. CDR3 nucleotide sequence: TGTGCCCGGAGTGTTCTAGCGGGTACCTACGAGCAGTACTTC.

This clonotype has ten or more counts. V usage is TRBV7-3 and J usage is TRBJ2-1; 10 bases line up with TRBD1. The junction had 7 bases not matched to a gene; V was cut back by 5 bases and J by 0 bases. There are 17 residues in the CDR3. Germline V gene data show CDR1 as SGHTA and CDR2 as FQGTGA. CDR3 bases: TGTGCCAGCAGCCCAACGTGGACAGGGGGCTCCTACAATGAGCAGTTCTTC. Translation gives CASSPTWTGGSYNEQFF.

The rearrangement uses TRBV5-1 and TRBJ1-5; 7 bases are shared with TRBD1. Unmatched junction bases numbered 11, after V lost 0 bases and J lost 14 bases. This CDR3 contains 14 residues. Germline CDR1 is SGHRS and CDR2 is YFSETQ. The CDR3 bases are TGCGCCAGCAGCTTGGCGTACAGGGGAGCCTACGAGCATTTT. This codes for CASSLAYRGAYEHF. Together with reference TRBV5-1 and TRBJ1-5, the CDR3 gives the full variable domain: KAGVTQTPRYLIKTRGQQVTLSCSPISGHRSVSWYQQTPGQGLQFLFEYFSETQRNKGNFPGRFSGRQFSNSRSEMNVSTLELGDSALYLCASSLAYRGAYEHFGDGTRLSIL.

V is TRBV6-2 or TRBV6-3 and J is TRBJ1-1; TRBD1 might be the D (5 bases). The CDR3 covers 13 residues. Germline V lookup: CDR1 MNHEY, CDR2 SVGEGT. V lost 11 bases to trimming and J lost 1 base, with 14 bases between them. In nucleotides, the CDR3 is TGTGCCTCACAGTGGGGGGGGAACACTGAAGCTTTCTTT. Translating gives CASQWGGNTEAFF.